These T cell receptor beta chains were read from a single sample in a study of T cells in Graves' hyperthyroidism and ophthalmopathy. TCRdb re-called the multiplex PCR reads with MiXCR, one entry per CDR3 protein. The data hold 250,000 to 400,000 distinct CDR3 sequences, with around 15% observed a single time. Sample: blood. The origin of the receptors is a woman aged 40 to 55 with Graves' ophthalmopathy. CDR3s include the opening cysteine and the closing phenylalanine or tryptophan. Fields, in order: V gene, J gene, D gene, clone size, CDR3 protein, CDR3 DNA. D genes are given only for firm matches. The size entry is marked missing in some rows and otherwise reads once, few, many or a size class.

TRBV10-1	TRBJ2-3	TRBD1	many	CASSDAGTGSTDTQYF	TGCGCCAGCAGTGATGCCGGGACAGGTTCCACAGATACGCAGTATTTT
TRBV20-1	TRBJ1-2	TRBD1	many	CSARASSAGGYYGYTF	TGCAGTGCTAGAGCCTCTTCGGCAGGGGGCTACTATGGCTACACCTTC
TRBV19	TRBJ2-5	TRBD2	few	CASSIVGSGSLEETQYF	TGTGCCAGTAGTATAGTAGGTAGCGGGAGTTTGGAAGAGACCCAGTACTTC
TRBV24-1	TRBJ2-4	NA	few	CATSDPGRQNIQYF	TGTGCCACCAGTGATCCGGGACGGCAAAACATTCAGTACTTC
TRBV7-8	TRBJ2-7	NA	many	CASSFRDYEQYF	TGTGCCAGCAGTTTCAGGGACTACGAGCAGTACTTC
TRBV28	TRBJ1-1	NA	many	CASSLIGRTMNTEAFF	TGTGCCAGCAGTTTAATTGGAAGAACCATGAACACTGAAGCTTTCTTT
TRBV9	TRBJ1-3	NA	NA	CASSAGTHSGNTIYF	TGTGCCAGCAGCGCCGGGACGCACTCTGGAAACACCATATATTTT
TRBV28	TRBJ2-2	TRBD2	many	CASSLLSAGAPGELFF	TGTGCCAGCAGTTTACTTTCGGCGGGAGCGCCCGGGGAGCTGTTTTTT
TRBV30	TRBJ2-5	TRBD1	NA	CAWKGQTQETQYF	TGTGCCTGGAAGGGACAGACCCAAGAGACCCAGTACTTC
TRBV27	TRBJ2-7	NA	many	CASRSSGRGYEQYF	TGTGCCAGCAGGTCCTCCGGTAGGGGCTACGAGCAGTACTTC
TRBV7-2	TRBJ2-5	TRBD2	many	CASSQGLAGGSVGTQYF	TGTGCCAGCAGCCAAGGACTAGCGGGGGGCTCGGTAGGGACCCAGTACTTC
TRBV5-1	TRBJ2-1	NA	NA	CASSPTVSNEQFF	TGCGCCAGCAGCCCCACCGTCAGTAATGAGCAGTTCTTC
TRBV7-9	TRBJ2-7	NA	NA	CASSLGRGRTYEQYF	TGTGCCAGCAGCTTAGGGAGGGGACGCACCTACGAGCAGTACTTC
TRBV29-1	TRBJ2-5	NA	NA	CSVVGGFWQETQYF	TGCAGCGTTGTAGGAGGTTTTTGGCAAGAGACCCAGTACTTC
TRBV2	TRBJ1-5	NA	NA	CASSEAGGASNQPQHF	TGTGCCAGCAGTGAAGCGGGGGGGGCGAGCAATCAGCCCCAGCATTTT
TRBV2	TRBJ1-5	TRBD1	many	CATAGTEDQPQHF	TGTGCCACTGCCGGGACAGAAGATCAGCCCCAGCATTTT
TRBV20-1	TRBJ2-1	NA	few	CSAMTAGFYNEQFF	TGCAGTGCTATGACGGCAGGGTTCTACAATGAGCAGTTCTTC
TRBV3-1	TRBJ1-1	NA	many	CASSQSETNTEAFF	TGTGCCAGCAGCCAATCAGAGACGAACACTGAAGCTTTCTTT
TRBV25-1	TRBJ2-5	NA	few	CASRWAGSETQYF	TGTGCCAGCAGGTGGGCAGGGTCTGAGACCCAGTACTTC
TRBV11-2	TRBJ2-5	NA	few	CASSLGGNRPQYF	TGTGCCAGCAGCTTAGGGGGAAACAGACCGCAGTACTTC
TRBV27	TRBJ1-2	TRBD1	many	CASSFRQGAFYGYTF	TGTGCCAGCAGTTTCAGACAGGGGGCTTTCTATGGCTACACCTTC
TRBV9	TRBJ2-3	TRBD2	NA	CASSVKPASGTTDTQYF	TGTGCCAGCAGCGTTAAGCCAGCCAGCGGGACCACAGATACGCAGTATTTT
TRBV30	TRBJ2-2	NA	few	CAWSITGHLFF	TGTGCCTGGAGTATTACAGGGCACCTGTTTTTT
TRBV6-5	TRBJ1-1	NA	many	CASSYGGETEAFF	TGTGCCAGCAGTTACGGGGGTGAGACTGAAGCTTTCTTT
TRBV20-1	TRBJ1-1	NA	many	CSASGRGVNTEAFF	TGCAGTGCTAGTGGGCGGGGCGTGAACACTGAAGCTTTCTTT
TRBV12-3/TRBV12-4	TRBJ1-6	TRBD1	many	CASRPRTGDNSPLHF	TGTGCCAGCAGGCCTCGAACAGGGGATAATTCACCCCTCCACTTT
TRBV20-1	TRBJ2-5	TRBD1	few	CSATTPPGQGAFRETQYF	TGCAGTGCTACGACCCCTCCGGGACAGGGCGCCTTTAGGGAGACCCAGTACTTC
TRBV20-1	TRBJ2-7	TRBD2	many	CSASRTSDEQYF	TGCAGTGCTTCTAGGACTAGCGATGAGCAGTACTTC
TRBV5-6	TRBJ2-6	NA	NA	CASSPDRGPSGANVLTF	TGTGCCAGCAGCCCGGATCGCGGGCCCTCTGGGGCCAACGTCCTGACTTTC
TRBV28	TRBJ2-1	NA	NA	CASSLSRQGSYEQFF	TGTGCCAGCAGTTTAAGTCGGCAGGGGAGCTATGAGCAGTTCTTC
TRBV12-3/TRBV12-4	TRBJ1-2	TRBD1	many	CASSLSLRDSRVGYGYTF	TGTGCCAGCAGTTTATCCCTCCGGGACAGCCGAGTGGGCTATGGCTACACCTTC
TRBV5-1	TRBJ2-1	TRBD1	NA	CASGQGSYNEQFF	TGCGCCAGCGGACAGGGGTCCTACAATGAGCAGTTCTTC